The present T cell receptor beta chain was sequenced within a study of PD-1 blockade in classical Hodgkin lymphoma. Each patient relapsed following autologous stem cell transplantation, and prior brentuximab vedotin exposure differed. General study findings and limits: Exclusion covered patients beginning nivolumab under 1 year post-ASCT. Lower baseline TCR diversity was reported for newly diagnosed patients than for healthy donors.

In this sample, this clone turned up a few times. Its antigen is not identified. The CDR3 extends over 13 amino acids. Germline values: CDR1 SGDLS, CDR2 YYNGEE. Trimming left V 0 bases short and J 8 bases short, with 11 bases between. The data were produced by immunoSEQ multiplex PCR, yet TCRdb's version contains in-frame clones alone and is incomplete. The sample lists around 45,000 clones, 60% to 75% seen once, with 3% in the top ten. This chain joins TRBV9 and TRBJ1-1, with D hard to call. The sequencing here drew on peripheral blood mononuclear cells (PBMCs), taken at baseline. The TCR sequence derives from a human donor with classical Hodgkin lymphoma. CDR3 bases: TGTGCCAGCAGCGTAGAATCGGAAGGAGAAGCTTTCTTT. Its translation is CASSVESEGEAFF.